A selection of T cell receptor beta chains follows, all from one sample in a study of T cell repertoires in cytomegalovirus infection. TCRdb re-derived calls from the reads in MiXCR, one entry per CDR3 protein. The top ten hold about 31% of the sample, which has 200,000 or so distinct CDR3 sequences, roughly 27% seen once. The specimen sequenced was PBMCs. The receptors were gathered from a human donor in good health (CMV status not recorded). Some clones in this sample may be carry-over from other donors' samples. Both conserved end residues are part of each CDR3. The D gene is left open where the match is weak. Size is stated for part of the rows, as once, few or many counts, or as a class when the clone is expanded.

v_gene: TRBV25-1; d_gene: TRBD1; abundance: NA; j_gene: TRBJ2-5; CDR3nt: TGTGCCAGCAGTGAAGCGTCAGGGGGTAAAGAGACCCAGTACTTC; CDR3aa: CASSEASGGKETQYF
v_gene: TRBV7-9; d_gene: NA; abundance: few; j_gene: TRBJ2-1; CDR3nt: TGTGCCAGCAGCTTAGCTTCCAGGGGAGGCAATGAGCAGTTCTTC; CDR3aa: CASSLASRGGNEQFF
v_gene: TRBV11-3; d_gene: NA; abundance: few; j_gene: TRBJ2-1; CDR3nt: TGTGCCAGCAGCCGGCTCCGCGGGTCCGATGAGCAGTTCTTC; CDR3aa: CASSRLRGSDEQFF
v_gene: TRBV15; d_gene: NA; abundance: NA; j_gene: TRBJ1-5; CDR3nt: TGTGCCACCAGCAGAGAAGCCGCGGGACACTCCAATCAGCCCCAGCATTTT; CDR3aa: CATSREAAGHSNQPQHF
v_gene: TRBV30; d_gene: NA; abundance: NA; j_gene: TRBJ1-1; CDR3nt: TGTGCCTGGAGGCCGGGGACCCACACTGAAGCTTTCTTT; CDR3aa: CAWRPGTHTEAFF
v_gene: TRBV11-2; d_gene: TRBD2; abundance: NA; j_gene: TRBJ2-2; CDR3nt: TGTGCCAGCAGCCTTGGGGCTAGCGGATCCGGGGAGCTGTTTTTT; CDR3aa: CASSLGASGSGELFF
v_gene: TRBV12-5; d_gene: NA; abundance: many; j_gene: TRBJ1-5; CDR3nt: TGTGCTAGTGGTTTTACAGGCCTAAATCAGCCCCAGCATTTT; CDR3aa: CASGFTGLNQPQHF
v_gene: TRBV19; d_gene: NA; abundance: few; j_gene: TRBJ1-1; CDR3nt: TGTGCCGTGAGACGGGAGAACACTGAAGCTTTCTTT; CDR3aa: CAVRRENTEAFF
v_gene: TRBV2; d_gene: NA; abundance: few; j_gene: TRBJ1-6; CDR3nt: TGTGCCAGCAGTGAACGTTCTGGGGGAAATTCACCCCTCCACTTT; CDR3aa: CASSERSGGNSPLHF
v_gene: TRBV7-9; d_gene: TRBD1; abundance: NA; j_gene: TRBJ2-7; CDR3nt: TGTGCCAGCAGCTTTGACAGGGGGCAGGGACTAGCCTACGAGCAGTACTTC; CDR3aa: CASSFDRGQGLAYEQYF
v_gene: TRBV2; d_gene: NA; abundance: NA; j_gene: TRBJ2-3; CDR3nt: TGTGCCAGCAGTTCTAGGTCTACTAGCACAGATACGCAGTATTTT; CDR3aa: CASSSRSTSTDTQYF
v_gene: TRBV6-5; d_gene: NA; abundance: few; j_gene: TRBJ1-1; CDR3nt: TGTGCCAGCAGCCCCCCGGGGGCGGACACTGAAGCTTTCTTT; CDR3aa: CASSPPGADTEAFF
v_gene: TRBV2; d_gene: TRBD2; abundance: NA; j_gene: TRBJ2-3; CDR3nt: TGTGCCAGCATAGGGACTAGCGGGGCAGATACGCAGTATTTT; CDR3aa: CASIGTSGADTQYF
v_gene: TRBV11-3; d_gene: NA; abundance: few; j_gene: TRBJ2-1; CDR3nt: TGTGCCAGCAGCTACCGAGGGGGAGCTAATGAGCAGTTCTTC; CDR3aa: CASSYRGGANEQFF
v_gene: TRBV29-1; d_gene: TRBD1; abundance: few; j_gene: TRBJ1-2; CDR3nt: TGCAGCGTTGAAGACAGGGGGCTAGGGGGCTACACCTTC; CDR3aa: CSVEDRGLGGYTF
v_gene: TRBV7-2; d_gene: NA; abundance: many; j_gene: TRBJ1-1; CDR3nt: TGTGCCAGCAGCTCTCGGTGGAACACTGAAGCTTTCTTT; CDR3aa: CASSSRWNTEAFF
v_gene: TRBV7-2; d_gene: NA; abundance: NA; j_gene: TRBJ1-1; CDR3nt: TGTGCCAGCAGCTTAGAGGGGAGAACTGAAGCTTTCTTT; CDR3aa: CASSLEGRTEAFF
v_gene: TRBV7-9; d_gene: TRBD1; abundance: NA; j_gene: TRBJ2-7; CDR3nt: TGTGCCAGCAGCAGTGGGACAGGGTTCGAGCAGTACTTC; CDR3aa: CASSSGTGFEQYF
v_gene: TRBV4-2; d_gene: NA; abundance: many; j_gene: TRBJ1-2; CDR3nt: TGTGCCAGCAGCCAAGATATTGGCTACACCTTC; CDR3aa: CASSQDIGYTF
v_gene: TRBV7-2; d_gene: NA; abundance: many; j_gene: TRBJ2-5; CDR3nt: TGTGCCAGCAGCTTAGTAGGTGCCAGGGGAAGAGAGACCCAGTACTTC; CDR3aa: CASSLVGARGRETQYF
v_gene: TRBV20-1; d_gene: NA; abundance: NA; j_gene: TRBJ2-2; CDR3nt: TGCAGTGCTCCCCCCGGGACGGACACCGGGGAGCTGTTTTTT; CDR3aa: CSAPPGTDTGELFF
v_gene: TRBV6-1; d_gene: NA; abundance: NA; j_gene: TRBJ2-3; CDR3nt: TGTGCCAGCAGCCGCACTGGCTCCGGGGTCACAGATACGCAGTATTTT; CDR3aa: CASSRTGSGVTDTQYF
v_gene: TRBV2; d_gene: NA; abundance: NA; j_gene: TRBJ1-3; CDR3nt: TGTGCCAGCAGCACCGGGGGGGCATTCCCCTCTGGAAACACCATATATTTT; CDR3aa: CASSTGGAFPSGNTIYF
v_gene: TRBV20-1; d_gene: NA; abundance: once; j_gene: TRBJ1-1; CDR3nt: TGCAGTGCTAGAACCCCAAACAGGAAGTCCTTTGCTTTCTTT; CDR3aa: CSARTPNRKSFAFF